These 6 T cell receptor beta chains were sequenced from one sample in a study of regulatory T cells in long-lasting Graves disease. Investigators prepared the TCR beta libraries by applying iRepertoire HTBI primers and Arm-PCR of CDR3 regions. TCRdb re-derived calls from the multiplex PCR reads in MiXCR, one entry per CDR3 protein. The sample includes 500,000 or so distinct CDR3 sequences, around 16% seen only once; the top ten take roughly 25%. Regarding time point: newly diagnosed GD, antithyroid drugs for less than 3 months. The TCR library used RNA extracted from PBMCs. These data were likewise used in another study, on T cells in Graves' hyperthyroidism and ophthalmopathy.

The input for sequencing was peripheral blood mononuclear cells (PBMCs), taken at new diagnosis, from a patient treated with antithyroid drugs. The receptor set was obtained from a woman aged 35-60 years with Graves disease.

Written as DNA, the CDR3 is TGTGCCAGCAGCTTAGCCCCTTCACAGGGGTTAAGGGAAAAACTGTTTTTT. It is translated as CASSLAPSQGLREKLFF. The rearrangement links TRBV11-3 to TRBJ1-4, with 7 bases that match TRBD1. The CDR3 has 17 residues. Losses at the gene ends were 1 base for V and 8 bases for J; bases not matched to a gene: 13. Germline CDR1 and CDR2: SGHNT and YENEEA.

This clonotype was found a few times. The chain is built from TRBV20-1 and TRBJ2-5, with a weak D call TRBD1 (5 bases). Germline lookup yields CDR1 DFQATT and CDR2 SNEGSKA (reference sequence). This CDR3 has 13 residues. Trimming removed 1 base from V and 3 bases from J, with 9 bases in between. CDR3 coding DNA: TGCAGTGCTAGAGGACAGCTTAAAGAGACCCAGTACTTC. It yields the protein CSARGQLKETQYF.

There are a few counts of this clonotype. This chain uses TRBV6-2 or TRBV6-3 with TRBJ1-5, with D possibly matching TRBD1 (5 bases). This CDR3 region has 18 residues. CDR1 is MNHEY and CDR2 is SVGEGT in the germline V gene. Trimming took off 4 bases at V and 6 bases at J, with 25 bases between the two ends. The CDR3 nucleotides are TGTGCCAGCAGTTGGGACGGGGAAAATCTTCGAGGGCGTCAGCCCCAGCATTTT. Translating it yields CASSWDGENLRGRQPQHF.

V and J are TRBV12-3 or TRBV12-4 and TRBJ1-3, with TRBD1 identical over 8 bases. The V segment lost 6 bases and the J segment 0 bases; nucleotides outside the gene matches: 10. The CDR3 contains 17 residues. The CDR3 region is CASRPGTGENSGNTIYF. CDR3 sequence (DNA): TGTGCCAGCAGGCCTGGGACAGGCGAAAACTCTGGAAACACCATATATTTT.

In the case of this clonotype: A much larger clonotype is one base distant, so this may be a read error. V is TRBV3-1 and J is TRBJ1-1; tentative D call: TRBD1 (6 bases). V was trimmed by 1 base and J by 4 bases, leaving 10 bases between them. This CDR3 region has 14 residues. Germline values: CDR1 LGHDT, CDR2 YNNKEL (reference sequence). This chain's CDR3 is CASSQVDSSTEAFF. DNA for the CDR3: TGTGCCAGCAGCCAAGTGGACAGCAGCACTGAAGCTTTCTTT.

This clonotype was observed many times. This chain joins TRBV2 and TRBJ1-1; maybe TRBD1 (6 bases). Germline V lookup: CDR1 SNHLY, CDR2 FYNNEI. The CDR3 runs 14 residues. V lost 7 bases, J lost 0 bases, and 12 bases lay in between. CDR3 in DNA: TGTGCCAGCACCGCTCAGGGGATGAACACTGAAGCTTTCTTT. Translating it yields CASTAQGMNTEAFF.